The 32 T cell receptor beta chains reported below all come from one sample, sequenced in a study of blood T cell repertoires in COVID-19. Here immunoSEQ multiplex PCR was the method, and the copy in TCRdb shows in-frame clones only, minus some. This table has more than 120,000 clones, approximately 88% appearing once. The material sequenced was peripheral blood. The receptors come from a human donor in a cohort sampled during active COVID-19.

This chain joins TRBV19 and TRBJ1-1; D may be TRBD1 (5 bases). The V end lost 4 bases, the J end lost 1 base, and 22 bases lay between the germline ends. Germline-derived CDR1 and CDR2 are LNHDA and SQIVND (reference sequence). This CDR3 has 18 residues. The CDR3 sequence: CASSRPRTRHAANTEAFF. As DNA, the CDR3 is TGTGCCAGTAGTAGACCGAGGACAAGGCATGCGGCGAACACTGAAGCTTTCTTT.

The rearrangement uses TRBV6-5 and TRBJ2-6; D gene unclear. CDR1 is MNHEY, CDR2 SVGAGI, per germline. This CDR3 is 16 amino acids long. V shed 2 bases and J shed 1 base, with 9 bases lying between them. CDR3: CASSYEFSSGANVLTF. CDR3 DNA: TGTGCCAGCAGTTACGAGTTCTCATCTGGGGCCAACGTCCTGACTTTC.

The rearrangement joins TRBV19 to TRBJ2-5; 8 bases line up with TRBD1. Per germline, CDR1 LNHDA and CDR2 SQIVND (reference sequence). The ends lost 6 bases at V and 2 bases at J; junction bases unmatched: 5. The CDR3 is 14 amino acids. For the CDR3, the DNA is TGTGCCAGTAGCATGACAGGGGCACAAGAGACCCAGTACTTC. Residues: CASSMTGAQETQYF. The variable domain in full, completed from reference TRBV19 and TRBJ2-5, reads DGGITQSPKYLFRKEGQNVTLSCEQNLNHDAMYWYRQDPGQGLRLIYYSQIVNDFQKGDIAEGYSVSREKKESFPLTVTSAQKNPTAFYLCASSMTGAQETQYFGPGTRLLVL.

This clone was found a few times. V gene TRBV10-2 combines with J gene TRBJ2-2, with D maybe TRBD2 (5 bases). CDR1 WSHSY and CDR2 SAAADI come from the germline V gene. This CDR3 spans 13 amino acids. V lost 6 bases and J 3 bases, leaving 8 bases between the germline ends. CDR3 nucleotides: TGCGCCAGCAGGAGGGAAGACACCGGGGAGCTGTTTTTT. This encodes CASRREDTGELFF.

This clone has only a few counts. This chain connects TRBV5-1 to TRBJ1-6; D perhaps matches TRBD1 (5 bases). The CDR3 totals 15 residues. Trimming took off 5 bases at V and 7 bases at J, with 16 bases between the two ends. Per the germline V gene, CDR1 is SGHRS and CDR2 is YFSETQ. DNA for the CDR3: TGCGCCAGCAGTTCAGGGCGGCCGACAAATTCACCCCTCCACTTT. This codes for CASSSGRPTNSPLHF.

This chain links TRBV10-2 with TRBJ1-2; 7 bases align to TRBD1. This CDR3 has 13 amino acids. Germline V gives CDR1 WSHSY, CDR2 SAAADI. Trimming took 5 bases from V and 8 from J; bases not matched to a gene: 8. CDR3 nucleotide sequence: TGCGCCAGCAGTACTGACAGGGCGGGGGGCTACACCTTC. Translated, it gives CASSTDRAGGYTF.

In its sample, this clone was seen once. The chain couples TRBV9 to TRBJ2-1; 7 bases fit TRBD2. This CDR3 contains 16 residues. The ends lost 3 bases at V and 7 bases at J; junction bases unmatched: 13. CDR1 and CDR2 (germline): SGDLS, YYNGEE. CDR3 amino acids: CASSALSTGGGNEQFF. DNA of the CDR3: TGTGCCAGCAGCGCCTTGAGTACGGGGGGAGGGAATGAGCAGTTCTTC.

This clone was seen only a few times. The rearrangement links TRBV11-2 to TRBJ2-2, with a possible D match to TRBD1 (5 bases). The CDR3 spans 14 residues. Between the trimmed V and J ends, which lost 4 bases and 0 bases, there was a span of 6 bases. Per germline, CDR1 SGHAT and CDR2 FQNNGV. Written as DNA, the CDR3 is TGTGCCAGCAGCTGGACATCGAACACCGGGGAGCTGTTTTTT. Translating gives CASSWTSNTGELFF.

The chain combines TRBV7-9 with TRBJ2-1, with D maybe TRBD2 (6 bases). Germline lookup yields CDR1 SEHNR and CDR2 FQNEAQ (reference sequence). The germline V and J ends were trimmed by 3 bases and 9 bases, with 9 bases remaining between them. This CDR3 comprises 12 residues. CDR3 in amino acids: CASSLELAEQFF. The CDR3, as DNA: TGTGCCAGCAGCTTGGAACTAGCTGAGCAGTTCTTC.

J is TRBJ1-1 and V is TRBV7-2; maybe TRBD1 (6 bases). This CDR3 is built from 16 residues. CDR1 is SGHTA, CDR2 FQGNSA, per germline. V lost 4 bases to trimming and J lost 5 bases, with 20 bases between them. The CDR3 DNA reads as TGTGCCAGCAGCTCAAACAGGGCGGGAGAAGGAACTGAAGCTTTCTTT. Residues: CASSSNRAGEGTEAFF.

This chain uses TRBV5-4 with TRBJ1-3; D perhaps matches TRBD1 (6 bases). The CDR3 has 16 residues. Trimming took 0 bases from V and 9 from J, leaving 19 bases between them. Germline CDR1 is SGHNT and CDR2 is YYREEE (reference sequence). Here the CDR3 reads CASSLGSTGGRGTIYF. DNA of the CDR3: TGTGCCAGCAGCTTGGGATCGACAGGAGGACGGGGCACCATATATTTT. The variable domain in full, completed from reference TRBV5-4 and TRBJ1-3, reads ETGVTQSPTHLIKTRGQQVTLRCSSQSGHNTVSWYQQALGQGPQFIFQYYREEENGRGNFPPRFSGLQFPNYSSELNVNALELDDSALYLCASSLGSTGGRGTIYFGEGSWLTVV.

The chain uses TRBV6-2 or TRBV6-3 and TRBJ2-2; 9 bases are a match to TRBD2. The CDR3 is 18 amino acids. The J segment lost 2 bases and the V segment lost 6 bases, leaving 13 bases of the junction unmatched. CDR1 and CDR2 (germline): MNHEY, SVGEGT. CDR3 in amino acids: CASRYLRGGGSNTGELFF. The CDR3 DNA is TGTGCCAGCAGATACCTTCGCGGGGGGGGATCAAACACCGGGGAGCTGTTTTTT.

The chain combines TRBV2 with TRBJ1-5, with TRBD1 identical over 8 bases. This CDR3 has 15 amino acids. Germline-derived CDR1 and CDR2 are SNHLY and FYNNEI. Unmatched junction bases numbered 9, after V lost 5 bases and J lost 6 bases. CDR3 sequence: CASSKDRDHSQPQHF. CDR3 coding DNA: TGTGCCAGCAGTAAGGACAGGGATCATAGTCAGCCCCAGCATTTT.

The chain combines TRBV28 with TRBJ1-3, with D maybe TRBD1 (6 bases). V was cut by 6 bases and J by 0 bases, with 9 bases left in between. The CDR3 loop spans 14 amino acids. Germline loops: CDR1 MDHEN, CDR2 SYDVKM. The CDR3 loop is CASRTGSSGNTIYF. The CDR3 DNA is TGTGCCAGCAGGACAGGAAGCTCTGGAAACACCATATATTTT.

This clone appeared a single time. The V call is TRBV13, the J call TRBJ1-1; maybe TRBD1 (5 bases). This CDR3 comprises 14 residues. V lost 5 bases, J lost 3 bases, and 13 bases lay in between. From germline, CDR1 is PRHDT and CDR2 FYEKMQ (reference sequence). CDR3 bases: TGTGCCAGCAGCCCGGGGGGAGGATACACTGAAGCTTTCTTT. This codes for CASSPGGGYTEAFF. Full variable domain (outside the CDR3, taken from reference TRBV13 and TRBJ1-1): AAGVIQSPRHLIKEKRETATLKCYPIPRHDTVYWYQQGPGQDPQFLISFYEKMQSDKGSIPDRFSAQQFSDYHSELNMSSLELGDSALYFCASSPGGGYTEAFFGQGTRLTVV.

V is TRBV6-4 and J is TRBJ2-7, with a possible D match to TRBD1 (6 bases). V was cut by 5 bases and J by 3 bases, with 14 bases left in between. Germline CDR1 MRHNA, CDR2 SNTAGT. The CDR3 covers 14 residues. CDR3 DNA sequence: TGTGCCAGCAGTACCGGACAGCGTTACTACGAGCAGTACTTC. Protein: CASSTGQRYYEQYF.

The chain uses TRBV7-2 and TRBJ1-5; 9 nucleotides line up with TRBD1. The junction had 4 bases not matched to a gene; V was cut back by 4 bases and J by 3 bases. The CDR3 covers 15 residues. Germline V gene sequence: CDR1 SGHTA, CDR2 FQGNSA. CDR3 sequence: CASSWDRDVNQPQHF. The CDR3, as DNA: TGTGCCAGCAGCTGGGACAGGGACGTCAATCAGCCCCAGCATTTT.

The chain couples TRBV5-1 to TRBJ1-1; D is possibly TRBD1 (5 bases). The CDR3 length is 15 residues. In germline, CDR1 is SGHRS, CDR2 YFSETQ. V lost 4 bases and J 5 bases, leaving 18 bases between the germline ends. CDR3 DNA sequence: TGCGCCAGCAGCCCCCGGGCAGGGTGGGGAACTGAAGCTTTCTTT. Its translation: CASSPRAGWGTEAFF.

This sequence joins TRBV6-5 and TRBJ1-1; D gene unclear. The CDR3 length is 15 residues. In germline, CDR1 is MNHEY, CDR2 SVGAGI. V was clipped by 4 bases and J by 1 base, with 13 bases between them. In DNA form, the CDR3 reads TGTGCCAGCAGTTGGGCACCCGGAGGGAACACTGAAGCTTTCTTT. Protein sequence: CASSWAPGGNTEAFF.

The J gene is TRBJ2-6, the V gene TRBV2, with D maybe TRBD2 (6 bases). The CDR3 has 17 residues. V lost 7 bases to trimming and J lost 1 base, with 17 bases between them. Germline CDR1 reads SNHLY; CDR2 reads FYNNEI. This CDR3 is CASTVGGLISGANVLTF. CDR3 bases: TGTGCCAGCACGGTGGGGGGTCTGATTTCTGGGGCCAACGTCCTGACTTTC.

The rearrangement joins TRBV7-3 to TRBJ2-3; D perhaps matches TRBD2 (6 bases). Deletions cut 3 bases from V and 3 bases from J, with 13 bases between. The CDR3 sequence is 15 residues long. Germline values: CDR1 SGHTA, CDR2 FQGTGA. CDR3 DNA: TGTGCCAGCAGCTTTTCTCCGGGGAGGACAGATACGCAGTATTTT. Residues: CASSFSPGRTDTQYF.

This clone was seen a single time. CDR3 DNA: TGTGCCAGCAGCTTGTTCGGGGTAGAGACCCAGTACTTC. Translated, it gives CASSLFGVETQYF. The J gene is TRBJ2-5, the V gene TRBV5-6; TRBD2 is a possible D gene (5 bases). Trimming stripped 1 base from V and 4 bases from J, with 8 bases between. Germline CDR1 and CDR2: SGHDT and YYEEEE. There are 13 residues in the CDR3.

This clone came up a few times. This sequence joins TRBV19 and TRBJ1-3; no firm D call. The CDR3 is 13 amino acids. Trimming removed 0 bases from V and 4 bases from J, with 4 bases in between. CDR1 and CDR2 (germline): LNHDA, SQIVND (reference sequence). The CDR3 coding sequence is TGTGCCAGTAGTATAGACCCGGGAAACACCATATATTTT. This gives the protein CASSIDPGNTIYF.

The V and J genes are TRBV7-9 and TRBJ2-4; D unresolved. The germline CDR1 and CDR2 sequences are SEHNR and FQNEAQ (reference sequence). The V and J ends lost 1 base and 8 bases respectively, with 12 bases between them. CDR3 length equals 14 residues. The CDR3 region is CASSLGLGLDIQYF. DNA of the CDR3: TGTGCCAGCAGCTTAGGTTTGGGCTTAGACATTCAGTACTTC.

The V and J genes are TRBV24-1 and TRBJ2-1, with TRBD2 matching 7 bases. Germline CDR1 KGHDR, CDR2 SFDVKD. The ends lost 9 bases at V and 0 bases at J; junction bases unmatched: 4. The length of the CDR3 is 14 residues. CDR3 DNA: TGTGCCACCCGAAGCGGGGACTCCTACAATGAGCAGTTCTTC. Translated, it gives CATRSGDSYNEQFF.

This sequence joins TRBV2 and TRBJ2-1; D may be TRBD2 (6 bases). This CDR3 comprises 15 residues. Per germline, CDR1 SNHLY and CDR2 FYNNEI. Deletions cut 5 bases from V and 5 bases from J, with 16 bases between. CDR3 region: CASSKSGTRNNEQFF. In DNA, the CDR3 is TGTGCCAGCAGTAAATCCGGGACTCGGAACAATGAGCAGTTCTTC.

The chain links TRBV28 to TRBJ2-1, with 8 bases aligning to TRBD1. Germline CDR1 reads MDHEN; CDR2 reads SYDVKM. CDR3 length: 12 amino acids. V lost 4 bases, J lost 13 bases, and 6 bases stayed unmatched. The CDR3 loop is CASSWGQVKQFF. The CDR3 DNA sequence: TGTGCCAGCAGTTGGGGACAGGTTAAACAGTTCTTC.

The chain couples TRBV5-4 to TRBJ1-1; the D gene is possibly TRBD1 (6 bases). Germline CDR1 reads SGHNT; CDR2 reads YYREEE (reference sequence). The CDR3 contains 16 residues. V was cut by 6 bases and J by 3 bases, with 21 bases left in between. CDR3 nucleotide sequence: TGTGCCAGCAATACTGGGGGGGCGGATGGGTACACTGAAGCTTTCTTT. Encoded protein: CASNTGGADGYTEAFF.

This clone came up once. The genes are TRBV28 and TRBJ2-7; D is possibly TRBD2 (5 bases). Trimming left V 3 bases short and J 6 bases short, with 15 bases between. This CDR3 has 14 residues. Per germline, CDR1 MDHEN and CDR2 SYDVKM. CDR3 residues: CASSLGAGYREQYF. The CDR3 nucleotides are TGTGCCAGCAGTTTGGGAGCAGGTTACCGCGAGCAGTACTTC.

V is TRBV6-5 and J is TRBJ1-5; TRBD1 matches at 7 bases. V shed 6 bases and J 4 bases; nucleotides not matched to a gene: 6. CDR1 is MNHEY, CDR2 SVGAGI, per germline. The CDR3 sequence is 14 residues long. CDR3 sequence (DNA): TGTGCCAGCAGCGCCGGGACAGAGAATCAGCCCCAGCATTTT. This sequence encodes CASSAGTENQPQHF.

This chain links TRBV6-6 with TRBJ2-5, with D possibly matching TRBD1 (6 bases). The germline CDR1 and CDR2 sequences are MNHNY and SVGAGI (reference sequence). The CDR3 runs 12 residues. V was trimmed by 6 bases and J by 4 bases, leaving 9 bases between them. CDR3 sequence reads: CASRGDTETQYF. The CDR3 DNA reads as TGTGCCAGCAGGGGGGACACAGAGACCCAGTACTTC.

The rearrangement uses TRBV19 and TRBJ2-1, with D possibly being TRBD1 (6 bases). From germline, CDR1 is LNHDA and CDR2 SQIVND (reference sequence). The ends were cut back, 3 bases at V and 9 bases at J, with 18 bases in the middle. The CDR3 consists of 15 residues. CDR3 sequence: CASSIPLARGGEQFF. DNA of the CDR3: TGTGCCAGTAGTATCCCCCTAGCCCGAGGGGGTGAGCAGTTCTTC.